This TCR beta chain is drawn from a study of response to subunit inactivated influenza vaccine. Whole-study results and caveats: Only a handful of new T cells, the authors suggested, are recruited with each seasonal influenza vaccination.

The CDR3 is made up of 13 amino acids. The ends were cut back, 0 bases at V and 10 bases at J, with 10 bases in the middle. Germline loops: CDR1 MNHEY, CDR2 SVGEGT. Notes on this clonotype: The antigen is undetermined.

TCRdb fed the RT-PCR reads into MiXCR, producing one record per CDR3 protein. The data contain 700,000 to 800,000 distinct CDR3 sequences, roughly 18% of them singletons. This sample comprised PBMCs from blood, obtained roughly 5 days after vaccination. This rearrangement joins TRBV6-2 or TRBV6-3 to TRBJ2-1; D gene unclear. This clonotype originated in a man in his fifties or sixties who received an inactivated influenza vaccine. The CDR3 reads CASSYSGVREQFF. Here the CDR3 DNA reads TGTGCCAGCAGTTACTCGGGTGTTCGAGAGCAGTTCTTC.